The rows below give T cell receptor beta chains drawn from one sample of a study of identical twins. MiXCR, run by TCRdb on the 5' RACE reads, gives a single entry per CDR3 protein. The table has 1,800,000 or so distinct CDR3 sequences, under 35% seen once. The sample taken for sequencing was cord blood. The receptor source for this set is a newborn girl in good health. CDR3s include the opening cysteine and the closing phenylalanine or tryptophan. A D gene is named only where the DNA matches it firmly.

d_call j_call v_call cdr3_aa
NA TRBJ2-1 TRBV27 CASSFRLVSGNEQFF
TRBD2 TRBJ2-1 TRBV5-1 CASSLTYPRGLAGSSYNEQFF
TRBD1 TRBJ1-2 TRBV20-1 CRGGQGVGYTF
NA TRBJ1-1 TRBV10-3 CAISESGSNTEAFF
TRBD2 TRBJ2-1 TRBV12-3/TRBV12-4 CASRTGGPNNEQFF
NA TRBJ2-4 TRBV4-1 CASSQGGYLAKNIQYF
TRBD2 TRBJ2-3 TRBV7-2 CASSLAGLAGADTQYF
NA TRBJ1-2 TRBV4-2 CASTTDTGGGYTF
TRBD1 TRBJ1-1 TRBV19 CASSTGQGHTEAFF
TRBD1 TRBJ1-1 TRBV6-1 CASSETQGGTEAFF
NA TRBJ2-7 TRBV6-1 CASSEVPVTSEQYF
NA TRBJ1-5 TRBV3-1 CASSHGSRVQPQHF
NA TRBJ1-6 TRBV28 CASSPPGFGNSPLHF
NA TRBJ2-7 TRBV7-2 CASSLAGGRVYEQYF
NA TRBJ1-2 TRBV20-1 CSARDWTASNYGYTF
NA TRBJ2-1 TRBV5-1 CASRLGPGHNEQFF
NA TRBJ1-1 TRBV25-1 CASSPAGRMNTEAFF
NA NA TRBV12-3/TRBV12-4 CASSSAGGEQYF
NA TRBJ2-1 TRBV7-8 CASSLDPGAVWNGQFF
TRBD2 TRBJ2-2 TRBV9 CASSVAPGLDTGELFF
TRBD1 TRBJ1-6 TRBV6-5 CASRDRDSPLHF
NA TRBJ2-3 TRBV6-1 CASRRTVGPPNTQYF
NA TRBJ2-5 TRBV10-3 CAIRDSAETQYF
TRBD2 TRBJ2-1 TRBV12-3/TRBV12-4 CASTPLRLADSYNEQFF
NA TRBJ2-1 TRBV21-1 CATDAVAITYNEQFF
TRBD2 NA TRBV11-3 CASSFSSLGRAGLGQETQYF
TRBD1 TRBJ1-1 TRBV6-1 CASTTTGPLNTEAFF
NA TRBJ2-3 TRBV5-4 CASSSTGTTQYF
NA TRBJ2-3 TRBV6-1 CASSRRQGGTDTQYF
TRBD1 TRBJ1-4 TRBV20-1 CSARAGGRQGGEKLFF
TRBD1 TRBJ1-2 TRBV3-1 CASSVDRDHGYTF
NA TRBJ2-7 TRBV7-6 CASSSTPLFYEQYF
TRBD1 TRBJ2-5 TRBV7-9 CASSLLRTGVETQYF
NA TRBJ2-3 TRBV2 CASSEWRTSTDTQYF
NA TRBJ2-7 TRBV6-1 CASSEKQYF
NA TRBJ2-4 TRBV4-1 CASSRSPPTSKNIQYF
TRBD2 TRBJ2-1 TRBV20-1 CSARARGGAGGTSYNEQFF
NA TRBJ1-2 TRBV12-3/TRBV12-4 CASSLMQVGKDYGYTF
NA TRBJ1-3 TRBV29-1 CSVRGTLYSGNTIYF
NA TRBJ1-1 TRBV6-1 CASSPRDIGMNTEAFF
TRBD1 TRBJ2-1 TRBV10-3 CAISVGGQYNEQFF
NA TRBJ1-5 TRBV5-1 CASSPRPGSLSNQPQHF
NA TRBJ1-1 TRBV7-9 CASSLPGTDTEAFF
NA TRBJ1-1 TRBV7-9 CASSLAVNTETFF
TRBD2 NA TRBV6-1 CASSEGREVDEQYF
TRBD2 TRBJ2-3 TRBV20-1 CRVSALAGGYGDTQYF
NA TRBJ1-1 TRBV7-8 CASSLVRGNPNTEAFF
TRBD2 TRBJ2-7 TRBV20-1 CSATGTRDYEQYF
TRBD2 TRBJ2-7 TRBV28 CASTTLADPYEQYF
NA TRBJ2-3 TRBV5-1 CASSLALVMGDTQYF
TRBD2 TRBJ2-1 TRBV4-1 CASRRYTSGTDEQFF
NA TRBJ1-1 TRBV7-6 CASSLAVPGAGNTEAFF
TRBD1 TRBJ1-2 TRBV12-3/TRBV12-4 CASSLQGEGGYTF
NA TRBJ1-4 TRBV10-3 CAISAPGEKLFF
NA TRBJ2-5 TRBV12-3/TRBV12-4 CASRQGHPSNLYF
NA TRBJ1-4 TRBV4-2 CASSQDRGRGTNEKLFF